In its sample, the clone carrying this T cell receptor (beta chain) was seen once. Original analysis: Researchers report that nucleated cell counts were estimated from reference gene primer amplification. Clones were sequenced by immunoSEQ multiplex PCR, and TCRdb holds only the in-frame ones, with some missing. Clonal size and the V and J genes are those of that table, whereas D and trimming came from the DNA. The repertoire holds 15,000 to 20,000 clones, about four fifths seen once, with approximately 26% in the top ten. This sample was included in a study of blood T cell repertoires in COVID-19. Study background: Collection of acute and convalescent COVID-19 samples took place in the United States, Italy and Spain. PBMCs, B-cell-depleted T cells, or T cells provided the cDNA or gDNA that made up the material.

J was trimmed by 4 bases and V by 2 bases; bases with no gene match: 10. Germline CDR1 MNHEY, CDR2 SVGEGT. The CDR3 has 16 amino acids. The receptor's source is a woman in her 70s with active COVID-19. The V call is TRBV6-2 or TRBV6-3, the J call TRBJ2-5, with 7 bases identical to TRBD2. Sequencing input: peripheral blood. This chain's CDR3 is CASSYGWGGPGETQYF. The CDR3 nucleotides are TGTGCCAGCAGTTACGGCTGGGGAGGGCCAGGAGAGACCCAGTACTTC.